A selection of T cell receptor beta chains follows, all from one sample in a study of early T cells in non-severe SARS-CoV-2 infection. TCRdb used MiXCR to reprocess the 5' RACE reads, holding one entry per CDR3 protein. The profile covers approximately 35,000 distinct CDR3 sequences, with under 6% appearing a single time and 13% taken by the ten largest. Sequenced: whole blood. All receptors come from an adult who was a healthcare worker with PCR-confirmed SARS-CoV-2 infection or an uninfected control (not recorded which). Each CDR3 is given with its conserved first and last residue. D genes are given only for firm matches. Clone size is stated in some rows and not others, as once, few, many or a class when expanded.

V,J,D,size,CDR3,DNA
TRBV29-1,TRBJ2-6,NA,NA,CSARESGANVLIF,TGCAGCGCTAGGGAGTCCGGGGCCAACGTCCTGATTTTC
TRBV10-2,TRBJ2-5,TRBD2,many,CASSESISSGVQETQYF,TGCGCCAGCAGTGAGTCAATTTCTAGCGGGGTACAAGAGACCCAGTACTTC
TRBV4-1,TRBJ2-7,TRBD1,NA,CASSQDRGHEQYF,TGCGCCAGCAGCCAAGACAGGGGGCACGAGCAGTACTTC
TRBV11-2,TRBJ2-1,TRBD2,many,CASSLDEETSGGNNEQFF,TGTGCCAGCAGCTTAGATGAGGAGACTAGCGGAGGGAACAATGAGCAGTTCTTC
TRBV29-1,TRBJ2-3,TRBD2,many,CSVRTSPGQYF,TGCAGCGTGAGGACTAGTCCGGGCCAGTATTTT
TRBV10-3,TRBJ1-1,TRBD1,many,CAIGQGGKNTEAFF,TGTGCCATAGGTCAGGGGGGGAAGAACACTGAAGCTTTCTTT
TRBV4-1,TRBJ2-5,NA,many,CASSQEGSDRYQETQYF,TGCGCCAGCAGCCAAGAGGGGTCTGATAGGTACCAAGAGACCCAGTACTTC
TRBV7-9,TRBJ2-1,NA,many,CASSLDGGTNNEQFF,TGTGCCAGCAGCTTAGATGGGGGGACAAACAATGAGCAGTTCTTC
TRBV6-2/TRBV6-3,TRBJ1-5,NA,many,CASRILGMEPQHF,TGTGCCAGCAGAATACTTGGAATGGAGCCCCAGCATTTT
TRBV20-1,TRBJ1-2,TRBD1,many,CSASAAGQVHYYGYTF,TGCAGTGCTAGTGCGGCCGGACAGGTCCACTACTATGGCTACACCTTC
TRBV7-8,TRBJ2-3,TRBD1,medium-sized,CASSFNRGSTDTQYF,TGTGCCAGCAGCTTTAACAGGGGGAGTACAGATACGCAGTATTTT
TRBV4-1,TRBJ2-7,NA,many,CASSQATGRGTPYEQYF,TGCGCCAGCAGCCAAGCCACGGGCAGGGGAACCCCCTACGAGCAGTACTTC
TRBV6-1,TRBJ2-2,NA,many,CASASTDSDTGELFF,TGTGCCAGCGCGTCGACAGACTCGGACACCGGGGAGCTGTTTTTT
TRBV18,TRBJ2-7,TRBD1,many,CASSPPGQGFYEQYF,TGTGCCAGCTCACCCCCGGGACAGGGGTTCTACGAGCAGTACTTC
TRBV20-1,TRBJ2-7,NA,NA,CSATSQAAFTYEQYF,TGCAGTGCTACCTCTCAGGCTGCTTTTACCTACGAGCAGTACTTC
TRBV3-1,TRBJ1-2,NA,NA,CASSQLPLGTANYGYTF,TGTGCCAGCAGCCAACTTCCCCTGGGGACGGCCAACTATGGCTACACCTTC
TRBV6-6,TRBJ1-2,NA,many,CASNIRGDYGYTF,TGTGCCAGCAATATAAGGGGGGACTATGGCTACACCTTC
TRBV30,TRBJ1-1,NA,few,CAWSPGLPEAFF,TGTGCCTGGAGTCCGGGGCTCCCTGAAGCTTTCTTT
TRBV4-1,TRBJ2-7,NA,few,CASSQGHSYEQYF,TGCGCCAGCAGCCAAGGTCACTCCTACGAGCAGTACTTC
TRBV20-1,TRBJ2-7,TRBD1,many,CSANPGQGAEQYF,TGCAGTGCTAATCCGGGACAGGGCGCCGAGCAGTACTTC
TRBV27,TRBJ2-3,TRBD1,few,CASSLEGGRTDTQYF,TGTGCCAGCAGTTTAGAAGGGGGCAGGACAGATACGCAGTATTTT
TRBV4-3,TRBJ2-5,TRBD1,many,CASSQSGTGVGETQYF,TGCGCCAGCAGCCAATCCGGGACAGGGGTCGGGGAGACCCAGTACTTC
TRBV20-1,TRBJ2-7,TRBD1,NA,CSAKDRLHEQYF,TGCAGTGCGAAGGACAGGCTCCACGAGCAGTACTTC
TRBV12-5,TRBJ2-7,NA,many,CASGLVVSEQYF,TGTGCTAGTGGTTTGGTGGTCTCCGAGCAGTACTTC
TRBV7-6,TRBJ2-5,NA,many,CASSPGRVYQETQYF,TGTGCCAGCAGCCCAGGACGGGTGTACCAAGAGACCCAGTACTTC
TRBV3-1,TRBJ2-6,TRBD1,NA,CASSPETGNSGANVLTF,TGTGCCAGCAGCCCAGAGACAGGGAACTCTGGGGCCAACGTCCTGACTTTC
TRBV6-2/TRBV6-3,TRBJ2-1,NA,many,CASSYSVGLEQFF,TGTGCCAGCAGTTACTCTGTCGGACTTGAGCAGTTCTTC
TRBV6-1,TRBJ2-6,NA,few,CASSGTDSGANVLTF,TGTGCCAGCAGTGGGACAGACTCTGGGGCCAACGTCCTGACTTTC
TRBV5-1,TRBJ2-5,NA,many,CASSLTGLQETQYF,TGCGCCAGCAGCTTGACAGGTCTCCAAGAGACCCAGTACTTC
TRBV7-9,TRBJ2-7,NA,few,CASNNYGDEQYF,TGTGCCAGCAACAACTATGGGGACGAGCAGTACTTC
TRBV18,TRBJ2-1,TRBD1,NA,CASSLVRQGHNEQFF,TGTGCCAGCTCCCTGGTCCGACAGGGGCACAATGAGCAGTTCTTC
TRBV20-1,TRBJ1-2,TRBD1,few,CSASRQGGGYTF,TGCAGTGCTAGCCGACAGGGGGGCGGCTACACCTTC
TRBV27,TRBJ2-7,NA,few,CASSPSSSYEQYF,TGTGCCAGCAGTCCCAGTTCCTCCTACGAGCAGTACTTC
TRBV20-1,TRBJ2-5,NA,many,CSARDGKGSPQETQYF,TGCAGTGCTAGAGATGGGAAGGGTAGTCCCCAAGAGACCCAGTACTTC
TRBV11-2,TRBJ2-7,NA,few,CASSLDPGGSYEQYF,TGTGCCAGCAGCTTAGATCCCGGAGGGTCCTACGAGCAGTACTTC